Presented here are 24 T cell receptor beta chains from one specimen sequenced in a study of CD4 T cells in relation to SARS-CoV-2 and coronaviruses. Before the COVID-19 pandemic, during about 2010-2019, CD4+ T cells were taken from unexposed donors. After ten to eleven days of culture, CD4+ T cells were isolated. Their target antigens are unknown. Profiling relied on immunoSEQ multiplex PCR, and the TCRdb table lists in-frame clones only, not all of them. In the table there are about 22,000 clones, 55% to 75% of which are singletons. The sample was CD4+ T cells from PBMCs, cultured in vitro. The receptors stem from a human donor in good health.

V usage is TRBV6-2 or TRBV6-3 and J usage is TRBJ2-7; 7 positions agree with TRBD2. J was trimmed by 2 bases and V by 6 bases; bases with no gene match: 13. CDR3 size: 16 residues. Germline lookup yields CDR1 MNHEY and CDR2 SVGEGT. The CDR3 DNA is TGTGCCAGCAGCCGACACTTAGGGACTACAACCTACGAGCAGTACTTC. The encoded protein is CASSRHLGTTTYEQYF.

This clone appeared a few times. This sequence joins TRBV9 and TRBJ1-2; D uncertain. Germline CDR1 and CDR2: SGDLS and YYNGEE. Trimming pared 0 bases from V and 0 bases from J, leaving 6 bases between. The CDR3 extends over 14 amino acids. The CDR3 region is CASSVDQTNYGYTF. CDR3 nucleotides: TGTGCCAGCAGCGTAGACCAGACTAACTATGGCTACACCTTC.

This sequence joins TRBV5-1 and TRBJ2-1; D is uncertain. Germline CDR1 reads SGHRS; CDR2 reads YFSETQ. The CDR3 totals 16 residues. Trimming removed 4 bases at V and 5 bases at J, with 19 bases between. The CDR3 region is CASSLTRVGRNNEQFF. CDR3 nucleotide sequence: TGCGCCAGCAGCCTAACCCGGGTTGGTCGGAACAATGAGCAGTTCTTC.

The rearrangement joins TRBV5-4 to TRBJ2-2; 11 bases agree with TRBD1. CDR1 is SGHNT and CDR2 is YYREEE in the germline V gene (reference sequence). Trimming cost V 3 bases and J 4 bases; bases outside gene matches: 2. The CDR3 runs 15 residues. CDR3: CASSWGTGGTGELFF. The CDR3 DNA follows: TGTGCCAGCAGCTGGGGGACAGGGGGCACCGGGGAGCTGTTTTTT.

V usage is TRBV27 and J usage is TRBJ2-6; D is uncertain. Germline V gene sequence: CDR1 MNHEY, CDR2 SMNVEV (reference sequence). V was trimmed by 6 bases and J by 4 bases, leaving 7 bases between them. The CDR3 is 13 amino acids. As DNA, the CDR3 is TGTGCCAGCAGCACGGTGGGGGCCAACGTCCTGACTTTC. This codes for CASSTVGANVLTF.

The V and J genes are TRBV5-6 and TRBJ1-3, with a possible D match to TRBD1 (5 bases). Germline V gives CDR1 SGHDT, CDR2 YYEEEE. There are 15 residues in the CDR3. Trimming stripped 3 bases from V and 0 bases from J, with 10 bases between. The CDR3 coding sequence is TGTGCCAGCAGCTCCCAGGGTAGCTCTGGAAACACCATATATTTT. The encoded protein is CASSSQGSSGNTIYF.

The chain couples TRBV2 to TRBJ1-2, with D perhaps matching TRBD1 (6 bases). V gave up 5 bases and J gave up 5 bases, with 12 bases separating them. The CDR3 is 13 residues long. The germline CDR1 and CDR2 sequences are SNHLY and FYNNEI. The CDR3 loop reads CASSSGTSYGYTF. Here the CDR3 DNA reads TGTGCCAGCAGTTCCGGGACAAGTTATGGCTACACCTTC. Using reference TRBV2 and TRBJ1-2 for the parts outside the CDR3, the full variable domain is EPEVTQTPSHQVTQMGQEVILRCVPISNHLYFYWYRQILGQKVEFLVSFYNNEISEKSEIFDDQFSVERPDGSNFTLKIRSTKLEDSAMYFCASSSGTSYGYTFGSGTRLTVV.

This chain uses TRBV6-5 with TRBJ2-7; 7 nucleotides align to TRBD2. This CDR3 spans 14 amino acids. CDR1 is MNHEY and CDR2 is SVGAGI in the germline V gene. The J segment lost 2 bases and the V segment lost 7 bases, leaving 8 bases of the junction unmatched. CDR3 loop: CASNEAGDTYEQYF. For the CDR3, the DNA is TGTGCCAGCAACGAGGCGGGAGACACCTACGAGCAGTACTTC.

This clone was seen only a few times. The V gene is TRBV20-1, the J gene TRBJ1-2; perhaps TRBD1 as D (6 bases). The germline CDR1 and CDR2 sequences are DFQATT and SNEGSKA (reference sequence). CDR3 size: 16 residues. V shed 3 bases and J shed 5 bases, with 22 bases lying between them. The CDR3 bases are TGCAGTGCTAGTACTAAGGACAGCGAAAGGGGTTATGGCTACACCTTC. Translating gives CSASTKDSERGYGYTF.

This clone was counted between two and nine times. The rearrangement uses TRBV18 and TRBJ2-7; 14 bases agree with TRBD2. Germline loops: CDR1 KGHSH, CDR2 LQKENI. Unmatched junction bases numbered 11, after V lost 4 bases and J lost 3 bases. The CDR3 covers 18 residues. This chain's CDR3 is CASSQYTGLAGVRYEQYF. CDR3 sequence (DNA): TGTGCCAGCTCACAGTACACGGGACTAGCGGGAGTTCGCTACGAGCAGTACTTC.

The table lists this clone with a few counts. The gene calls are TRBV19 and TRBJ1-4; 8 nucleotides match TRBD1. CDR3 length: 16 amino acids. Germline-derived CDR1 and CDR2 are LNHDA and SQIVND (reference sequence). The V segment lost 4 bases and the J segment 6 bases; nucleotides outside the gene matches: 10. CDR3 coding DNA: TGTGCCAGTAGTAGAGGGACAGGCCCTTTGGATGAAAAACTGTTTTTT. It is translated as CASSRGTGPLDEKLFF.

The chain carries TRBV5-1 and TRBJ1-2; D call uncertain. Between the trimmed V and J ends, which lost 0 bases and 4 bases, there was a span of 4 bases. Germline V gene lookup returns CDR1 SGHRS and CDR2 YFSETQ. CDR3 size: 12 residues. CDR3 protein: CASSLDVYGYTF. CDR3 in DNA: TGCGCCAGCAGCTTGGACGTCTATGGCTACACCTTC.

The chain's CDR3 is CASSLVTPRSKAYEQYF. CDR3 DNA sequence: TGTGCCAGCAGCTTAGTAACCCCCAGGTCAAAAGCCTACGAGCAGTACTTC. V gene TRBV7-2 combines with J gene TRBJ2-7; no firm D call. This CDR3 has 17 residues. Deletions cut 1 base from V and 2 bases from J, with 18 bases between. Germline CDR1 is SGHTA and CDR2 is FQGNSA.

The J gene is TRBJ2-2, the V gene TRBV29-1, with 8 bases lining up with TRBD2. Germline CDR1 and CDR2: SQVTM and ANQGSEA. This CDR3 contains 16 residues. The junction had 21 bases not matched to a gene; V was cut back by 4 bases and J by 14 bases. CDR3 sequence (DNA): TGCAGCGTTGTAGGGACTAGACTAGGCACACCGGGGAAACTGTTTTTT. Residues: CSVVGTRLGTPGKLFF.

The genes are TRBV10-3 and TRBJ2-5; D not resolved. The CDR3 is 14 residues long. Germline assignment: CDR1 ENHRY and CDR2 SYGVKD. V was pared by 0 bases and J by 5 bases, with 10 bases between. This CDR3 reads CAISESHPRETQYF. The CDR3 coding sequence is TGTGCCATCAGTGAGTCCCATCCAAGGGAGACCCAGTACTTC.

V gene TRBV5-8 combines with J gene TRBJ2-1; 10 bases fit TRBD2. Germline V lookup: CDR1 SGHTS, CDR2 YDEGEE. The CDR3 length is 15 residues. V was clipped by 6 bases and J by 8 bases; unmatched bases: 11. The CDR3 region is CASIAAKREGHEQFF. The CDR3 nucleotides read TGTGCCAGCATTGCTGCTAAGCGGGAGGGGCATGAGCAGTTCTTC.

The chain's CDR3 is CASSQGGASTDTQYF. In nucleotides, the CDR3 is TGCGCCAGCAGCCAAGGGGGAGCTAGCACAGATACGCAGTATTTT. V usage is TRBV4-3 and J usage is TRBJ2-3, with D possibly TRBD2 on 5 matching bases. With 1 base removed from V and 0 bases from J, the gap between germline ends came to 8 bases. Germline V CDR1 and CDR2: LGHNA, YSLEER. This CDR3 region has 15 residues.

V is TRBV6-5 and J is TRBJ1-1; D possibly corresponds to TRBD1 (6 bases). CDR1 is MNHEY and CDR2 is SVGAGI in the germline V gene. V lost 5 bases and J lost 6, with 10 bases in between. This CDR3 region has 12 residues. CDR3: CASSSGQPEAFF. The CDR3 DNA is TGTGCCAGCAGTAGTGGACAGCCTGAAGCTTTCTTT.

The CDR3 DNA reads as TGTGCCAGCAGCGTAGAGGGCAGAAGAAACACCATATATTTT. This sequence encodes CASSVEGRRNTIYF. The rearrangement joins TRBV9 to TRBJ1-3; the D is unclear. This CDR3 has 14 amino acids. Trimming removed 0 bases at V and 5 bases at J, with 9 bases between. The germline V gene has CDR1 SGDLS and CDR2 YYNGEE. The entire variable domain, with the rest obtained from reference TRBV9 and TRBJ1-3, is as follows: DSGVTQTPKHLITATGQRVTLRCSPRSGDLSVYWYQQSLDQGLQFLIQYYNGEERAKGNILERFSAQQFPDLHSELNLSSLELGDSALYFCASSVEGRRNTIYFGEGSWLTVV.

The chain employs TRBV18 and TRBJ1-6, with no clear D. The CDR3 runs 15 residues. Per germline, CDR1 KGHSH and CDR2 LQKENI. The V end was cut by 4 bases, the J end by 5 bases, with 12 bases between. The CDR3 coding sequence is TGTGCCAGCTCACAAGCGAATCCTAATAATTCACCCCTCCACTTT. Translation: CASSQANPNNSPLHF.

The V call is TRBV4-3, the J call TRBJ2-7; 9 bases fit TRBD1. This CDR3 contains 14 residues. Germline V lookup: CDR1 LGHNA, CDR2 YSLEER. The junction had 7 bases not matched to a gene; V was cut back by 4 bases and J by 6 bases. CDR3 residues: CASSRDREVGEQYF. CDR3 nucleotide sequence: TGCGCCAGCAGCCGGGACAGGGAAGTGGGCGAGCAGTACTTC.

This clone came up once. The V call is TRBV19, the J call TRBJ1-2; D not resolved. There are 15 residues in the CDR3. Per germline, CDR1 LNHDA and CDR2 SQIVND (reference sequence). V lost 5 bases to trimming and J lost 1 base, with 14 bases between them. The DNA for the CDR3 is TGTGCCAGTAGTCTAAGCGAGAATTATAACTATGGCTACACCTTC. This encodes CASSLSENYNYGYTF.

The chain combines TRBV9 with TRBJ2-1; TRBD1 is a possible D gene (5 bases). This CDR3 has 15 residues. V shed 0 bases and J shed 0 bases, with 7 bases lying between them. CDR1 and CDR2 from the germline V gene are SGDLS and YYNGEE. CDR3 sequence: CASSVETASYNEQFF. In nucleotides, the CDR3 is TGTGCCAGCAGCGTAGAGACAGCCTCCTACAATGAGCAGTTCTTC.

The J gene is TRBJ1-3, the V gene TRBV4-3; D is unresolved. Trimming shortened V by 2 bases and J by 0 bases, and 8 bases separated the two germline ends. CDR1 and CDR2 from the germline V gene are LGHNA and YSLEER. This CDR3 has 15 residues. In DNA form, the CDR3 reads TGCGCCAGCAGCCAAATGAGGCTCTCTGGAAACACCATATATTTT. Residues: CASSQMRLSGNTIYF.